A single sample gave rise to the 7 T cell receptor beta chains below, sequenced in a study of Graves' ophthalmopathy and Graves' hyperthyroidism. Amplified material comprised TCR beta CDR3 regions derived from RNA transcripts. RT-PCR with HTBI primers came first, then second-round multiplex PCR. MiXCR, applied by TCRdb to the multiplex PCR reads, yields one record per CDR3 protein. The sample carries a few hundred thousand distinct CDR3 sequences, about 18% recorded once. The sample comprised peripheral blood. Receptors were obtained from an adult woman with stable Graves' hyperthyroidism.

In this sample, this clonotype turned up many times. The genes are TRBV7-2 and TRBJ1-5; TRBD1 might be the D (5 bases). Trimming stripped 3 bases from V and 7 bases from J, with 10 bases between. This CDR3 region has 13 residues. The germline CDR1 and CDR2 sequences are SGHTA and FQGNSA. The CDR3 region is CASSLSGMQPQHF. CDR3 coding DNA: TGTGCCAGCAGCTTGTCAGGGATGCAGCCCCAGCATTTT.

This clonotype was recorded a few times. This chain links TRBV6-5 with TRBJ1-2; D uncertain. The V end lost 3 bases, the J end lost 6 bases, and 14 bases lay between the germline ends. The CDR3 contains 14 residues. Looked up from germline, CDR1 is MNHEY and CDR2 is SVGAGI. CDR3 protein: CASSYTGPHNGYTF. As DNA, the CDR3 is TGTGCCAGCAGTTATACCGGTCCCCACAATGGCTACACCTTC.

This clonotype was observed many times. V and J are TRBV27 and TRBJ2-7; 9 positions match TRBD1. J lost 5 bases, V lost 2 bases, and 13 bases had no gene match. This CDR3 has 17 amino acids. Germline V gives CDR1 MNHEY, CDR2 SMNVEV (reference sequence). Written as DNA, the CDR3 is TGTGCCAGCAGTTTAATGTTTCCCGGGACAGGGAATAACGAGCAGTACTTC. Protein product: CASSLMFPGTGNNEQYF.

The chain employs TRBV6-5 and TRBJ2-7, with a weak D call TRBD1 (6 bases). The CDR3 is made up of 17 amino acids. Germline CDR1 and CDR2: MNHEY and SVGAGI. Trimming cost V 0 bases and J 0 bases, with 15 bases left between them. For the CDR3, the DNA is TGTGCCAGCAGTTACTCCTGGCAGGGGACGGGCTCCTACGAGCAGTACTTC. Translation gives CASSYSWQGTGSYEQYF.

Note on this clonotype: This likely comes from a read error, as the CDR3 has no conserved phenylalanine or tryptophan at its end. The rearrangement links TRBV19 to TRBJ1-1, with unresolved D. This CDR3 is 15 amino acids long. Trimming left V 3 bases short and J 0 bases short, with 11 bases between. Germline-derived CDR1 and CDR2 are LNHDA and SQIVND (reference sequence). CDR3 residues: CASSIASTMNTEAFV. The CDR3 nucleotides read TGTGCCAGTAGTATTGCCAGCACCATGAACACTGAAGCTTTCGTT.

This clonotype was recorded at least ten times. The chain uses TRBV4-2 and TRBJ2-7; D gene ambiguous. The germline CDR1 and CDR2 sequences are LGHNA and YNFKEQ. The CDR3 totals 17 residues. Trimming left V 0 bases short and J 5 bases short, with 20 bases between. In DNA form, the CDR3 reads TGTGCCAGCAGCCAAGATCTCTCGAGTAGCAGGAAAAACGAGCAGTACTTC. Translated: CASSQDLSSSRKNEQYF.

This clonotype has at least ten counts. For the CDR3, the DNA is TGTGCCAGCAGTTCACCGACAGGGCTCCGACAAGAGACCCAGTACTTC. Its translation is CASSSPTGLRQETQYF. This chain links TRBV12-3 or TRBV12-4 with TRBJ2-5; 7 nucleotides align to TRBD1. V dropped 4 bases and J dropped 2; count of bases not matched to a gene: 10. This CDR3 has 16 residues.